A single sample is the source of the 13 T cell receptor beta chains below, sequenced in a study of blood T cell repertoires in COVID-19 (dated by TCRdb to 2020 to 2022). Library prep was done by the immunoSEQ multiplex PCR assay. The source is immuneACCESS, and TCRdb retained only in-frame sequences with V and J called. Part of the clones is not carried over; for the studies checked, unresolved V genes explain less than half of this, and the remainder is unexplained. For this sample the table gives tens of thousands of clones, of which almost 95% were detected only once. The ten largest clonotypes hold about 4.6% of the sample. Input material: peripheral blood. The receptors shown here come from a man aged 50-59 years with active COVID-19.

V and J are TRBV10-3 and TRBJ2-1; D is ambiguous. V was trimmed by 4 bases and J by 0 bases, leaving 7 bases between them. Germline V gene lookup returns CDR1 ENHRY and CDR2 SYGVKD. The CDR3 has 14 residues. CDR3 sequence: CAISGYYSYNEQFF. The CDR3 region has the DNA TGTGCCATCAGTGGGTACTACTCCTACAATGAGCAGTTCTTC.

In the case of this clone: Other DNA sequences in this sample translate to the same CDR3. This sequence joins TRBV28 and TRBJ1-2, with D perhaps matching TRBD1 (5 bases). CDR3 length: 15 amino acids. Trimming pared 2 bases from V and 7 bases from J, leaving 17 bases between. Germline V gene sequence: CDR1 MDHEN, CDR2 SYDVKM. This chain's CDR3 is CASSLKFGSGVGYTF. The CDR3 nucleotides are TGTGCCAGCAGTTTAAAGTTTGGTTCGGGGGTTGGCTACACCTTC.

This sequence joins TRBV9 and TRBJ2-3; 8 positions match TRBD1. Trimming cost V 2 bases and J 4 bases; bases outside gene matches: 3. Germline CDR1 reads SGDLS; CDR2 reads YYNGEE. The CDR3 extends over 14 amino acids. CDR3 DNA sequence: TGTGCCAGCAGCGTCAGGGGGCGATCAGATACGCAGTATTTT. Its protein is CASSVRGRSDTQYF.

The chain carries TRBV4-3 and TRBJ1-2; no reliable D call. Deletions cut 4 bases from V and 7 bases from J, with 13 bases between. CDR3 length: 13 residues. Per the germline V gene, CDR1 is LGHNA and CDR2 is YSLEER. The CDR3 loop is CASSLSRFSGYTF. DNA of the CDR3: TGCGCCAGCAGCCTTTCTAGGTTTAGTGGCTACACCTTC.

This clone was observed once. This chain links TRBV5-8 with TRBJ2-3, with 9 nucleotides matching TRBD1. The V segment lost 0 bases and the J segment 4 bases; nucleotides outside the gene matches: 6. CDR1 SGHTS and CDR2 YDEGEE come from the germline V gene. The CDR3 spans 16 residues. The CDR3 loop is CASSLEGGQGSDTQYF. CDR3 DNA: TGTGCCAGCAGCTTGGAAGGCGGACAGGGGTCAGATACGCAGTATTTT.

The chain couples TRBV5-4 to TRBJ1-2; D ambiguous. The CDR3 contains 13 residues. Trimming left V 1 base short and J 9 bases short, with 13 bases between. The germline V gene has CDR1 SGHNT and CDR2 YYREEE (reference sequence). DNA for the CDR3: TGTGCCAGCAGCTTGTATGGGAGCGGGAGCTACACCTTC. Protein: CASSLYGSGSYTF.

On this clone: Germline is not matched at one junction end, which may reflect a read error. Other DNA sequences of this sample code for an identical CDR3. The rearrangement links TRBV28 to TRBJ2-1, with 11 bases that match TRBD2. The CDR3 totals 15 residues. Looked up from germline, CDR1 is MDHEN and CDR2 is SYDVKM. For the CDR3, the DNA is TGCGCCAGCAGTTCCGGGACTAGCGGTTACAATGAGCAGTTCTTC. Residues: CASSSGTSGYNEQFF.

CDR3 sequence reads: CASSLWGTSGNKDEQFF. The CDR3 region has the DNA TGTGCCAGCAGTTTATGGGGGACTAGCGGGAATAAGGATGAGCAGTTCTTC. This chain links TRBV28 with TRBJ2-1; 13 bases line up with TRBD2. V dropped 0 bases and J dropped 8; count of bases not matched to a gene: 7. The CDR3 runs 17 residues. Per germline, CDR1 MDHEN and CDR2 SYDVKM.

The gene calls are TRBV5-6 and TRBJ1-1, with TRBD1 as a possible D gene (6 bases). CDR1 is SGHDT, CDR2 YYEEEE, per germline. Trimming left V 3 bases short and J 7 bases short, with 13 bases between. There are 13 residues in the CDR3. The CDR3 sequence is CASSSDPTGEAFF. CDR3 DNA sequence: TGTGCCAGCAGCTCGGACCCGACAGGTGAAGCTTTCTTT.

The rearrangement links TRBV5-1 to TRBJ1-5, with 9 bases fitting TRBD1. V shed 4 bases, J shed 4 bases, and the junction held 6 bases outside the gene matches. CDR3 size: 15 residues. Germline V CDR1 and CDR2: SGHRS, YFSETQ. The CDR3 sequence is CASSLQGAGNQPQHF. The CDR3 DNA reads TGCGCCAGCAGCCTACAGGGGGCCGGGAATCAGCCCCAGCATTTT. Looking up the rest from reference TRBV5-1 and TRBJ1-5 gives the full variable domain: KAGVTQTPRYLIKTRGQQVTLSCSPISGHRSVSWYQQTPGQGLQFLFEYFSETQRNKGNFPGRFSGRQFSNSRSEMNVSTLELGDSALYLCASSLQGAGNQPQHFGDGTRLSIL.

The DNA for the CDR3 is TGTGCCAGCAGTTTCGGACACGGGGGTAGCGGGGGGACCTCAGGGACCCAGTACTTC. Translation gives CASSFGHGGSGGTSGTQYF. The genes are TRBV27 and TRBJ2-5; 10 bases are a match to TRBD2. The germline V gene has CDR1 MNHEY and CDR2 SMNVEV (reference sequence). V gave up 3 bases and J gave up 7 bases; unmatched junction bases: 20. CDR3 size: 19 residues.

This clone was found a few times. V and J are TRBV10-3 and TRBJ1-6; D call uncertain. The CDR3 has 16 residues. Trimming stripped 6 bases from V and 0 bases from J, with 12 bases between. Germline V lookup: CDR1 ENHRY, CDR2 SYGVKD. DNA for the CDR3: TGTGCCATCAGAAGCTCAGGCGTCTCCTATAATTCACCCCTCCACTTT. Its protein is CAIRSSGVSYNSPLHF.

This clone was recorded once. V usage is TRBV5-1 and J usage is TRBJ2-5, with TRBD1 identical over 8 bases. Germline V gene data show CDR1 as SGHRS and CDR2 as YFSETQ. The V and J ends lost 3 bases and 4 bases, in that order; junction bases with no gene match: 2. This CDR3 spans 13 amino acids. The CDR3 sequence: CASSSGGGETQYF. The CDR3 DNA sequence: TGCGCCAGCAGCTCAGGGGGCGGAGAGACCCAGTACTTC.